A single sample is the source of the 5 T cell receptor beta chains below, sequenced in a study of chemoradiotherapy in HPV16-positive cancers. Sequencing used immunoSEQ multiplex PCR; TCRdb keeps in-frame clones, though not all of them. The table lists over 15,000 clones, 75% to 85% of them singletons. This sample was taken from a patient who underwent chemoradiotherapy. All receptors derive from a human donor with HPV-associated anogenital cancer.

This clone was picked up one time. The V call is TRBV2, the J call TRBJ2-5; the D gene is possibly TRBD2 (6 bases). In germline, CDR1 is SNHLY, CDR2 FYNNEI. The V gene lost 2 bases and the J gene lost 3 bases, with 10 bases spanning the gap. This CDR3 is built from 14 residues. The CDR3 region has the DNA TGTGCCAGCAGTGAACTTCGCGGGGAAGAGACCCAGTACTTC. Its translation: CASSELRGEETQYF.

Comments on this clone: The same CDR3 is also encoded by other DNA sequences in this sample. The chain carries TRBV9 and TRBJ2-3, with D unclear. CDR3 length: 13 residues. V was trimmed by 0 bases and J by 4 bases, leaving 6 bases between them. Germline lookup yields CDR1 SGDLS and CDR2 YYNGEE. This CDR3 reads CASSVGSPDTQYF. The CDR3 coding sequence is TGTGCCAGCAGCGTAGGGAGTCCAGATACGCAGTATTTT. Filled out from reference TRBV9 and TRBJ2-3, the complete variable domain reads DSGVTQTPKHLITATGQRVTLRCSPRSGDLSVYWYQQSLDQGLQFLIQYYNGEERAKGNILERFSAQQFPDLHSELNLSSLELGDSALYFCASSVGSPDTQYFGPGTRLTVL.

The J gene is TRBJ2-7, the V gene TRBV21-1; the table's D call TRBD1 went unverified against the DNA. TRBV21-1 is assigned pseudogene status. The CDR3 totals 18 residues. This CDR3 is CASSTKPSRAPRSYEQYF. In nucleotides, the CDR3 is TGTGCCAGCAGCACAAAACCGAGCAGGGCTCCGAGGTCCTACGAGCAGTACTTC.

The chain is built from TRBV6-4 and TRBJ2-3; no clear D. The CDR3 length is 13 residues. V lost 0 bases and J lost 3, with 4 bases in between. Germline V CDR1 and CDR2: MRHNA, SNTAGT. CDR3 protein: CASSDSPTDTQYF. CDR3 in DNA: TGTGCCAGCAGTGACTCGCCAACAGATACGCAGTATTTT.

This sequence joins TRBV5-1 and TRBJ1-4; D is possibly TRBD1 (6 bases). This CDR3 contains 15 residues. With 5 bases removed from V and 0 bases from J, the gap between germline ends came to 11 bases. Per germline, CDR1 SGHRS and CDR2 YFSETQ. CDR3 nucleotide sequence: TGCGCCAGCAGAGGGGGGGCCACAACTAATGAAAAACTGTTTTTT. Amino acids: CASRGGATTNEKLFF.